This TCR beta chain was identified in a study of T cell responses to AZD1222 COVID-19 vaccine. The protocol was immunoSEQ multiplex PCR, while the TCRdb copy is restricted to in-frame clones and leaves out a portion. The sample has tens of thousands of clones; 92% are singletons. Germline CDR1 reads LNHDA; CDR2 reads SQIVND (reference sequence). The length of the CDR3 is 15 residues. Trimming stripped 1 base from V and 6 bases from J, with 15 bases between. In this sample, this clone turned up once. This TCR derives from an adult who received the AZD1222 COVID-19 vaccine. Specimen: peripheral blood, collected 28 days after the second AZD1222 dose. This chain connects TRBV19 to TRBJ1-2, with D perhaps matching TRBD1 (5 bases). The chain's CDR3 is CASSIGGGPGDGYTF. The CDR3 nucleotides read TGTGCCAGTAGTATAGGGGGCGGCCCAGGTGATGGCTACACCTTC.